This paragraph covers one T cell receptor beta chain sequence. The antigen remains undetermined. The data were taken from a study of CXCR3-negative and CXCR3-positive naive CD8 T cells. The CDR3 runs 17 residues. Per germline, CDR1 LGHNA and CDR2 YNFKEQ. Findings and limits, study-wide: High diversity, comparable across both naive subsets, contrasted with much lower diversity in memory CD8+ cells. Partially decreased CXCR3 expression was recorded after cryopreservation, and fresh PBMCs were used in most assays. The study found more hydrophobic TRB CDR3s in CXCR3-positive naive cells than in CXCR3-negative naive cells. Surface CD5 looked about the same in the naive subsets, so the authors worked out TCR strength from TRB CDR3 properties.

Carrying UMI labels, the TRB cDNA libraries were prepared through 5' RACE. TCRdb reanalyzed the 5' RACE reads, giving one entry per CDR3 protein sequence and no DNA. Found here are some 130,000 distinct CDR3 sequences; the top ten clones hold 0.45% to 0.55%. Sequencing was performed on naive CXCR3- CD8+ T cells from blood. Subset noted: CD45RO-CCR7+CD27+CD95- naive CD8+ T cells lacking CXCR3 (TNR3-). The receptor comes from a human donor in good health. Some clones in this sample may be carry-over from other donors' samples. V usage is TRBV4-2 and J usage is TRBJ2-1; no DNA is available, so the TRBD1 call from TCRdb remains unchecked. CDR3 in amino acids: CASSQDGKGRAYNEQFF.